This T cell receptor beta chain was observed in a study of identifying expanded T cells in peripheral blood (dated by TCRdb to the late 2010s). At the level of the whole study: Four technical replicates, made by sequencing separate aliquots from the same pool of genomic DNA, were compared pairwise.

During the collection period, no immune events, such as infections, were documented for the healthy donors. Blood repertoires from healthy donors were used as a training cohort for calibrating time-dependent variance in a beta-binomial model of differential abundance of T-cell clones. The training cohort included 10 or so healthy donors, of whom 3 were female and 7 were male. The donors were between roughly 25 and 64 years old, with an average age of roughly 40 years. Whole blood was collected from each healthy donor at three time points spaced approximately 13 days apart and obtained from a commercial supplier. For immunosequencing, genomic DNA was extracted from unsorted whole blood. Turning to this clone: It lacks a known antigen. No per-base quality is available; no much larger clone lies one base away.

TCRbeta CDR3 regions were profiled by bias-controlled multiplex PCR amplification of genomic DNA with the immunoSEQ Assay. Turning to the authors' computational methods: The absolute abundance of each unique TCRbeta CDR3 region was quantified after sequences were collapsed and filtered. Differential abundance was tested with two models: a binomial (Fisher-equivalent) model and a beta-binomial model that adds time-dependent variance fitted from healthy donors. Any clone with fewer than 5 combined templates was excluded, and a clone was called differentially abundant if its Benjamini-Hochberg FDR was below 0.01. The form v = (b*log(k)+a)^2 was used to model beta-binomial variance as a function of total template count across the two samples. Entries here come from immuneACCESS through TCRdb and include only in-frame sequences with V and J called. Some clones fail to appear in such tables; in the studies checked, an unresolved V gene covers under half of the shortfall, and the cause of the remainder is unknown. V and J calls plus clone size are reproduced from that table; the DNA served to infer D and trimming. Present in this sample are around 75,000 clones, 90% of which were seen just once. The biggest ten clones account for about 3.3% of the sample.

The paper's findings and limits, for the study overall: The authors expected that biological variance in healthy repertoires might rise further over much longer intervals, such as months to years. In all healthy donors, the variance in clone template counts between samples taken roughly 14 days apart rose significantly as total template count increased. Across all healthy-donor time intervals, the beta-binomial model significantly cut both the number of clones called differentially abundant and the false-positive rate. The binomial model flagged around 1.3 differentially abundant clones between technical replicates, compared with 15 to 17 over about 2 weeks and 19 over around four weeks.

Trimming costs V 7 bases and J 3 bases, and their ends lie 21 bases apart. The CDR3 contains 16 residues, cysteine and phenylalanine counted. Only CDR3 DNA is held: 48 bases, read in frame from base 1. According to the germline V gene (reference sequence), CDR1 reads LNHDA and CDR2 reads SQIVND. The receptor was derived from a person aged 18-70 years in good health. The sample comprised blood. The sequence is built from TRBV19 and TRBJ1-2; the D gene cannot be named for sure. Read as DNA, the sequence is TGTGCCAGTATGGGCGAGGAGAATCGTTACGACTATGGCTACACCTTC. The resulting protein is CASMGEENRYDYGYTF. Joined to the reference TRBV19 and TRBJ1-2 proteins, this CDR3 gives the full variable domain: DGGITQSPKYLFRKEGQNVTLSCEQNLNHDAMYWYRQDPGQGLRLIYYSQIVNDFQKGDIAEGYSVSREKKESFPLTVTSAQKNPTAFYLCASMGEENRYDYGYTFGSGTRLTVV.